The 4 T cell receptor beta chains reported below all come from one sample, sequenced in a study of neurological immune-mediated disorders. One entry per CDR3 protein, called by TCRdb with MiXCR from the 5' RACE reads. The sample lists approximately 48,000 distinct CDR3 sequences; roughly 13% were seen once. The time point is: longitudinal time-point 3. The sample consisted of PBMCs. The receptors were sampled from a male donor with HTLV-1-associated myelopathy (HAM/TSP).

This clonotype was counted at least ten times. The chain is built from TRBV7-2 and TRBJ2-3; D not certain. Trimming pared 6 bases from V and 0 bases from J, leaving 7 bases between. The CDR3 runs to 13 residues. Germline V gene lookup returns CDR1 SGHTA and CDR2 FQGNSA. The CDR3 loop is CASRQSSTDTQYF. DNA for the CDR3: TGTGCCAGCAGACAGTCGAGCACAGATACGCAGTATTTT. Looking up the rest from reference TRBV7-2 and TRBJ2-3 gives the full variable domain: GAGVSQSPSNKVTEKGKDVELRCDPISGHTALYWYRQSLGQGLEFLIYFQGNSAPDKSGLPSDRFSAERTGGSVSTLTIQRTQQEDSAVYLCASRQSSTDTQYFGPGTRLTVL.

At least ten counts were recorded for this clonotype. Written as DNA, the CDR3 is TGTGCCACATCCTTTGACAGGGGACCAGCCAAAAACATTCAGTACTTC. This sequence encodes CATSFDRGPAKNIQYF. The chain couples TRBV7-2 to TRBJ2-4; 8 bases are a match to TRBD1. Germline V lookup: CDR1 SGHTA, CDR2 FQGNSA. V lost 10 bases to trimming and J lost 0 bases; unmatched junction nucleotides: 11. The CDR3 runs to 16 residues.

Ten or more counts support this clonotype. The chain couples TRBV7-7 to TRBJ1-1; D unclear. CDR3 length equals 13 residues. Trimming shortened V by 4 bases and J by 6 bases, and 12 bases separated the two germline ends. CDR1 SSHAT and CDR2 FNYEAQ come from the germline V gene (reference sequence). CDR3 sequence (DNA): TGTGCCAGCAGCTCAGTCCTGGGCGCTGAAGCTTTCTTT. Protein: CASSSVLGAEAFF.

Many counts were recorded for this clonotype. This chain links TRBV7-2 with TRBJ1-5; D remains ambiguous. Germline CDR1 SGHTA, CDR2 FQGNSA. The V end was cut by 0 bases, the J end by 7 bases, with 10 bases between. CDR3 length equals 14 residues. CDR3 coding DNA: TGTGCCAGCAGCTTAGCGATGCCCGAACAGCCCCAGCATTTT. Amino acids: CASSLAMPEQPQHF.